The sequence of this TCR beta chain was determined in a study of human thymus T cells. The method was immunoSEQ multiplex PCR; TCRdb's version includes in-frame clones alone and lacks a portion of them. The data show around 70,000 clones, 85% to 95% seen once. Thymus specimens were resections from corrective heart surgery. This CDR3 is built from 17 residues. In germline, CDR1 is MDHEN, CDR2 SYDVKM. V dropped 6 bases and J dropped 4; count of bases not matched to a gene: 13. Details on this clone: Its antigen is not known.

Overall study findings and caveats: Apparent bias marked the V and J gene usage of thymic and blood repertoires. Unrelated people showed highly overlapping thymic repertoires, related research reported.

The specimen was thymus tissue. The source is a girl less than two years old with a congenital heart defect but otherwise immunologically healthy. This chain links TRBV28 with TRBJ1-4; 8 nucleotides match TRBD1. The CDR3 region has the DNA TGTGCCAGCAGCTACGGGTCAGGGGGCCCAAGTAATGAAAAACTGTTTTTT. Its protein product is CASSYGSGGPSNEKLFF. Filled out from reference TRBV28 and TRBJ1-4, the complete variable domain reads DVKVTQSSRYLVKRTGEKVFLECVQDMDHENMFWYRQDPGLGLRLIYFSYDVKMKEKGDIPEGYSVSREKKERFSLILESASTNQTSMYLCASSYGSGGPSNEKLFFGSGTQLSVL.